The clone carrying this T cell receptor (beta chain) was detected only once. Its antigen is not known. The sample comes from a study of T cells in Graves' hyperthyroidism and ophthalmopathy. In the study overall: The blood sample was taken at first diagnosis, before treatment began. Study results and caveats: Most thyroid clonotypes that were expanded above 0.001 also turned up in blood. Ophthalmopathy stood apart from stable hyperthyroidism in a 13 V-J model.

Template material for amplifying TCR beta CDR3 regions consisted of RNA transcripts. HTBI primers were used for first-round RT-PCR of the TCR CDR3. Each CDR3 protein is one row after TCRdb ran MiXCR on the multiplex PCR reads. The data hold roughly 740,000 distinct CDR3 sequences, with 16% observed a single time. The CDR3 runs 15 residues. From germline, CDR1 is SGHVS and CDR2 FQNEAQ. V shed 5 bases, J shed 7 bases, and the junction held 9 bases outside the gene matches. The sequence was collected from a man aged 18 to 30 with Graves' hyperthyroidism. Sequences were obtained from blood. The chain couples TRBV7-8 to TRBJ2-2, with 8 bases fitting TRBD2. CDR3 amino acids: CASSPGGGWGGELFF. CDR3 sequence (DNA): TGTGCCAGCAGCCCCGGGGGGGGATGGGGCGGGGAGCTGTTTTTT. Together with reference TRBV7-8 and TRBJ2-2, the CDR3 gives the full variable domain: GAGVSQSPRYKVAKRGQDVALRCDPISGHVSLFWYQQALGQGPEFLTYFQNEAQLDKSGLPSDRFFAERPEGSVSTLKIQRTQQEDSAVYLCASSPGGGWGGELFFGEGSRLTVL.